The clone carrying this T cell receptor (beta chain) was recorded only once. Its antigen is undetermined. V dropped 6 bases and J dropped 4; count of bases not matched to a gene: 2. Germline CDR1 and CDR2: KGHDR and SFDVKD. This CDR3 is 12 amino acids long. The data were obtained in a study of Ad26.COV2.S vaccination and SARS-CoV-2 variants. Whole-study results and caveats: The authors reported substantial breadth in spike-specific CD8+ and CD4+ T cell responses after vaccination. Total T cell responses, in the TCR breadth and depth analyses, may have been underestimated.

Treatment here: 15 to 20 received Ad26.COV2.S at low or high dose, single or two shots; five or six received placebo; per-sample allocation not given. Following the first vaccine or placebo injection, samples were taken on day 63. In Boston, an adult donor aged 18-55 years took part. Ad26 vector vaccine expressed Wuhan-strain SARS-CoV-2 spike. Assay: immunoSEQ multiplex PCR; the TCRdb copy retains only in-frame clones and omits some. Of hundreds of thousands of clones listed, more than 80% are singletons. This clonotype originated in a person aged 18-65 years who received the Ad26.COV2.S COVID-19 vaccine or a placebo. The sequencing here drew on peripheral blood, taken in a trial of Ad26.COV2.S vaccine versus placebo. The chain joins TRBV24-1 to TRBJ2-7; 7 positions agree with TRBD1. The CDR3 nucleotides are TGTGCCACCAGTAACAGGGGATACGAGCAGTACTTC. Protein sequence: CATSNRGYEQYF.